Following are 26 T cell receptor beta chains from one sample sequenced in a study of T cells in localized non-small cell lung cancer. Here immunoSEQ multiplex PCR was the method, and the copy in TCRdb shows in-frame clones only, minus some. The data hold under 25,000 clones, with about 89% observed a single time. This specimen consisted of peripheral blood, obtained before any cancer treatment. These receptors were obtained from a male donor at least 60 years old with stage I squamous cell lung carcinoma.

The chain is built from TRBV11-2 and TRBJ2-7; D is unclear. The CDR3 has 13 amino acids. Germline V gives CDR1 SGHAT, CDR2 FQNNGV. The ends were cut back, 3 bases at V and 4 bases at J, with 10 bases in the middle. CDR3 DNA: TGTGCCAGCAGCTTTCATCAGGCGTACGAGCAGTACTTC. Translating it yields CASSFHQAYEQYF.

This chain uses TRBV27 with TRBJ2-5; TRBD2 aligns across 8 bases. V dropped 2 bases and J dropped 4; count of bases not matched to a gene: 9. The CDR3 runs to 16 residues. Germline assignment: CDR1 MNHEY and CDR2 SMNVEV (reference sequence). The CDR3: CASSLMAAGAVETQYF. CDR3 DNA sequence: TGTGCCAGCAGTTTAATGGCAGCGGGAGCTGTAGAGACCCAGTACTTC.

CDR3 protein: CASSFGAPNIQYF. CDR3 nucleotide sequence: TGTGCCAGCAGCTTCGGGGCCCCTAACATTCAGTACTTC. V and J are TRBV7-2 and TRBJ2-4; D tentatively reads TRBD1 or TRBD2 (5 bases each). CDR3 length equals 13 residues. The V end lost 3 bases, the J end lost 7 bases, and 10 bases lay between the germline ends. Germline V gene data show CDR1 as SGHTA and CDR2 as FQGNSA.

The chain couples TRBV10-2 to TRBJ1-2, with D perhaps TRBD1 (6 bases). The germline CDR1 and CDR2 sequences are WSHSY and SAAADI. This CDR3 comprises 14 residues. V was shortened by 6 bases and J by 2 bases, with 13 bases between the two germline ends. In DNA, the CDR3 is TGCGCCAGCAGAGCAGGGGACCGGAACTATGGCTACACCTTC. It specifies CASRAGDRNYGYTF.

The chain couples TRBV10-2 to TRBJ2-3; the match to TRBD2 covers 9 bases. This CDR3 comprises 15 residues. J lost 0 bases, V lost 11 bases, and 9 bases had no gene match. Germline V gene sequence: CDR1 WSHSY, CDR2 SAAADI. Written as DNA, the CDR3 is TGCGCCGGGGCTGGCGGGACTAGCAGCACAGATACGCAGTATTTT. This gives the protein CAGAGGTSSTDTQYF.

This sequence joins TRBV4-3 and TRBJ2-6; TRBD2 agrees at 11 bases. The CDR3 is made up of 18 amino acids. V lost 0 bases, J lost 0 bases, and 1 base stayed unmatched. Germline loops: CDR1 LGHNA, CDR2 YSLEER. For the CDR3, the DNA is TGCGCCAGCAGCCAAGATAGCGGGAGGGCCTCTGGGGCCAACGTCCTGACTTTC. This sequence encodes CASSQDSGRASGANVLTF.

This sequence joins TRBV18 and TRBJ1-1; D might be TRBD1 (6 bases). The CDR3 is 15 amino acids. CDR1 is KGHSH and CDR2 is LQKENI in the germline V gene. V was pared by 6 bases and J by 5 bases, with 19 bases between. The CDR3 reads CASSRGAGAPTEAFF. CDR3 DNA: TGTGCCAGCTCGCGCGGAGCGGGGGCGCCGACTGAAGCTTTCTTT.

V and J are TRBV19 and TRBJ2-5; D unclear. CDR3 length: 13 residues. CDR1 is LNHDA, CDR2 SQIVND, per germline (reference sequence). V was trimmed by 3 bases and J by 4 bases, leaving 9 bases between them. CDR3 coding DNA: TGTGCCAGTAGTATTTCCGGCAGAGAGACCCAGTACTTC. The encoded protein is CASSISGRETQYF.

The CDR3 DNA is TGTGCCAGCTCACCAATTTCAGGAATAGCCGCGAACACCGGGGAGCTGTTTTTT. The encoded protein is CASSPISGIAANTGELFF. The V and J genes are TRBV18 and TRBJ2-2, with D uncertain. Trimming cost V 2 bases and J 0 bases, with 16 bases left between them. CDR1 is KGHSH and CDR2 is LQKENI in the germline V gene. CDR3 length: 18 amino acids.

The chain recombines TRBV5-1 with TRBJ2-2, with a tentative D call TRBD1 (5 bases). V lost 4 bases, J lost 0 bases, and 13 bases lay in between. The CDR3 contains 16 residues. In germline, CDR1 is SGHRS, CDR2 YFSETQ. The CDR3 spells CASSALEGANTGELFF. CDR3 coding DNA: TGCGCCAGCAGCGCTTTGGAAGGGGCGAACACCGGGGAGCTGTTTTTT.

The rearrangement joins TRBV19 to TRBJ2-7; the match to TRBD2 covers 10 bases. This CDR3 comprises 16 residues. Germline V lookup: CDR1 LNHDA, CDR2 SQIVND (reference sequence). V gave up 4 bases and J gave up 2 bases; unmatched junction bases: 8. The CDR3 is CASSKPRTSGTYEQYF. The CDR3, as DNA: TGTGCCAGTAGTAAACCCCGGACTAGCGGCACCTACGAGCAGTACTTC. Complete variable domain (other parts from reference TRBV19 and TRBJ2-7): DGGITQSPKYLFRKEGQNVTLSCEQNLNHDAMYWYRQDPGQGLRLIYYSQIVNDFQKGDIAEGYSVSREKKESFPLTVTSAQKNPTAFYLCASSKPRTSGTYEQYFGPGTRLTVT.

This rearrangement joins TRBV6-5 to TRBJ2-7; weak D call: TRBD2 (6 bases). The germline CDR1 and CDR2 sequences are MNHEY and SVGAGI. V dropped 5 bases and J dropped 0 bases, with 14 bases sitting between them. The length of the CDR3 is 15 residues. The CDR3 sequence is CASSPVAVSSYEQYF. The CDR3 DNA sequence: TGTGCCAGCAGTCCCGTAGCGGTGAGCTCCTACGAGCAGTACTTC.

The sample holds a few counts of this clone. The chain is built from TRBV5-1 and TRBJ1-1; D unresolved. The V and J ends lost 0 bases and 2 bases respectively, with 5 bases between them. Germline loops: CDR1 SGHRS, CDR2 YFSETQ. The CDR3 consists of 13 residues. CDR3 sequence reads: CASSLEFNTEAFF. For the CDR3, the DNA is TGCGCCAGCAGCTTGGAGTTTAACACTGAAGCTTTCTTT.

DNA for the CDR3: TGTGCCAGCACCCAGGGGGGGTTGGCGGGAGGTTTTTACGAGCAGTACTTC. This gives the protein CASTQGGLAGGFYEQYF. The rearrangement links TRBV28 to TRBJ2-7; D may be TRBD2 (8 bases). Trimming removed 7 bases from V and 4 bases from J, with 26 bases in between. The CDR3 covers 17 residues. Germline CDR1 is MDHEN and CDR2 is SYDVKM.

This sequence joins TRBV11-2 and TRBJ2-1; TRBD1 matches 7 bases. V was pared by 1 base and J by 9 bases, with 9 bases of the junction left unmatched. CDR1 and CDR2 from the germline V gene are SGHAT and FQNNGV. The CDR3 runs to 15 residues. For the CDR3, the DNA is TGTGCCAGCAGCTTAGCCGGACAGGTAACGGCTGAGCAGTTCTTC. Translation gives CASSLAGQVTAEQFF.

This rearrangement joins TRBV7-9 to TRBJ1-2; no clear D. Germline V lookup: CDR1 SEHNR, CDR2 FQNEAQ (reference sequence). The CDR3 extends over 16 amino acids. V was cut by 2 bases and J by 8 bases, with 21 bases left in between. CDR3 DNA: TGTGCCAGCAGCTTAAGAGTTAAAGGGCCCTTGGGAGGCTACACCTTC. Amino acid sequence: CASSLRVKGPLGGYTF.

The gene calls are TRBV27 and TRBJ1-1, with D maybe TRBD1 (5 bases). The CDR3 consists of 17 residues. V was pared by 5 bases and J by 1 base, with 20 bases between. CDR1 and CDR2 from the germline V gene are MNHEY and SMNVEV (reference sequence). The CDR3 region has the DNA TGTGCCAGCAGTCCCTGGGCCGGGGGGGAGCGGAACACTGAAGCTTTCTTT. Its protein is CASSPWAGGERNTEAFF.

V and J are TRBV5-1 and TRBJ1-1; D remains ambiguous. The V end was cut by 0 bases, the J end by 2 bases, with 5 bases between. Per the germline V gene, CDR1 is SGHRS and CDR2 is YFSETQ. The CDR3 runs 13 residues. The CDR3 is CASSLVLNTEAFF. For the CDR3, the DNA is TGCGCCAGCAGCTTGGTTCTTAACACTGAAGCTTTCTTT.

The chain recombines TRBV6-1 with TRBJ1-2; maybe TRBD1 (5 bases). Germline values: CDR1 MNHNS, CDR2 SASEGT. This CDR3 region has 13 residues. V shed 6 bases and J shed 4 bases, with 12 bases lying between them. CDR3 nucleotide sequence: TGTGCCAGCAGCCTTTTCCAGGGCTATGGCTACACCTTC. Residues: CASSLFQGYGYTF.

V gene TRBV13 combines with J gene TRBJ2-1; 11 positions agree with TRBD2. This CDR3 has 16 residues. With V trimmed by 5 bases and J by 3 bases, 6 bases remained unmatched. The germline CDR1 and CDR2 sequences are PRHDT and FYEKMQ (reference sequence). For the CDR3, the DNA is TGTGCCAGCAGCCTCATAGCGGGAGGGCTCTACAATGAGCAGTTCTTC. Its translation is CASSLIAGGLYNEQFF.

V usage is TRBV10-2 and J usage is TRBJ1-1; the D gene is possibly TRBD1 (6 bases). Germline values: CDR1 WSHSY, CDR2 SAAADI. V was cut by 3 bases and J by 6 bases, with 11 bases left in between. This CDR3 is built from 13 residues. Here the CDR3 reads CASSEGGASEAFF. The CDR3 DNA follows: TGCGCCAGCAGTGAAGGGGGGGCATCTGAAGCTTTCTTT.

The V call is TRBV5-1, the J call TRBJ2-3, with 11 bases that match TRBD2. Trimming removed 0 bases from V and 7 bases from J; junction bases left unmatched: 7. Germline V lookup: CDR1 SGHRS, CDR2 YFSETQ. This CDR3 has 16 amino acids. The CDR3 coding sequence is TGCGCCAGCAGCTTGGTGACTAGCGGGAACATGTATACGCAGTATTTT. The encoded protein is CASSLVTSGNMYTQYF. Combining the CDR3 with reference TRBV5-1 and TRBJ2-3 gives the whole variable domain KAGVTQTPRYLIKTRGQQVTLSCSPISGHRSVSWYQQTPGQGLQFLFEYFSETQRNKGNFPGRFSGRQFSNSRSEMNVSTLELGDSALYLCASSLVTSGNMYTQYFGPGTRLTVL.

This clone was counted a single time. The rearrangement joins TRBV6-5 to TRBJ1-4; 8 nucleotides align to TRBD1. This CDR3 is built from 14 residues. Germline V gene lookup returns CDR1 MNHEY and CDR2 SVGAGI. The ends lost 7 bases at V and 8 bases at J; junction bases unmatched: 9. In DNA, the CDR3 is TGTGCCAGCACTACTGGACAGGGAGGGGAAAAACTGTTTTTT. It is translated as CASTTGQGGEKLFF.

The chain links TRBV5-4 to TRBJ2-7, with D unclear. Germline V gives CDR1 SGHNT, CDR2 YYREEE (reference sequence). The V gene lost 6 bases and the J gene lost 6 bases, with 10 bases spanning the gap. This CDR3 comprises 11 residues. CDR3 loop: CASIRLGEQYF. CDR3 DNA: TGTGCCAGCATACGGCTTGGCGAGCAGTACTTC.

This chain links TRBV6-1 with TRBJ2-7; 9 nucleotides align to TRBD2. CDR1 is MNHNS and CDR2 is SASEGT in the germline V gene. Trimming at V came to 4 bases and at J to 7 bases, leaving 17 bases not matched to a gene. The CDR3 length is 17 residues. In DNA form, the CDR3 reads TGTGCCAGCAGTGCCCCGGGGGGCGGGAGGGAGAGGGGGGAGCAGTACTTC. Protein product: CASSAPGGGRERGEQYF.

CDR3 nucleotide sequence: TGCGCCAGCAGCCCCTATTCAGGGGGAGGGCAAGAGACCCAGTACTTC. Translating gives CASSPYSGGGQETQYF. The chain is built from TRBV5-1 and TRBJ2-5, with D perhaps TRBD1 or TRBD2 (7 bases each). Germline lookup yields CDR1 SGHRS and CDR2 YFSETQ. Trimming left V 4 bases short and J 2 bases short, with 18 bases between. The CDR3 runs 16 residues.